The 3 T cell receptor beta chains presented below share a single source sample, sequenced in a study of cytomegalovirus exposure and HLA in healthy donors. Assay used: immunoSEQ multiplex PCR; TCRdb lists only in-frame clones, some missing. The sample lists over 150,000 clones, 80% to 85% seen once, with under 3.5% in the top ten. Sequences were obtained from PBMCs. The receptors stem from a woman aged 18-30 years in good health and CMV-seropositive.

CDR3 DNA: TGCGCCAGCAGCCCTGGGACAGGGCTCCTTTTTGTCGGCTACACCTTC. This encodes CASSPGTGLLFVGYTF. The rearrangement joins TRBV5-1 to TRBJ1-2; 9 nucleotides agree with TRBD1. Germline CDR1 reads SGHRS; CDR2 reads YFSETQ. V lost 4 bases, J lost 8 bases, and 15 bases stayed unmatched. CDR3 length: 16 amino acids.

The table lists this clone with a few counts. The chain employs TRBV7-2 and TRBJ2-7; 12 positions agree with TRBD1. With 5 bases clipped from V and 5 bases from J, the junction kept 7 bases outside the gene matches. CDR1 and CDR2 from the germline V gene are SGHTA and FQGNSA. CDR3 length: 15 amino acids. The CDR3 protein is CASSLQGTGGHEQYF. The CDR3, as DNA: TGTGCCAGCAGCCTCCAGGGGACAGGGGGCCACGAGCAGTACTTC.

The CDR3 is CASSVGAKGNTEAFF. CDR3 bases: TGTGCCAGCAGCGTGGGAGCCAAGGGGAACACTGAAGCTTTCTTT. The V and J genes are TRBV9 and TRBJ1-1, with unresolved D. CDR1 SGDLS and CDR2 YYNGEE come from the germline V gene. V was pared by 2 bases and J by 1 base, with 12 bases between. The CDR3 is 15 amino acids.